This T cell receptor beta chain emerged from a study of a mutant IDH1 vaccine in newly diagnosed glioma. On the study more broadly: Vaccines began 4-6 weeks after radiotherapy alone, or with temozolomide cycles. Treated patients, averaging roughly 44 years, were 62.5% male and roughly 38% female. Patients got radiotherapy, temozolomide, or both beforehand, and most got both.

As to time point: week 11, during vaccination. Vaccination comprised doses that each held 300 ug of mutant IDH1 20-mer peptide, plus topical imiquimod. Donors harbored newly found WHO grade 3 or 4 IDH1-mutant, ATRX-lost astrocytomas. The germline gives CDR1 SNHLY, CDR2 FYNNEI. The CDR3 loop spans 17 amino acids. V dropped 7 bases and J dropped 2 bases, with 21 bases sitting between them. Regarding this clone: What it binds is not known.

TCRdb's copy holds only in-frame clones and misses some; the assay was immunoSEQ multiplex PCR. This sample has tens of thousands of clones; about nine tenths occur once, and the top ten carry 5.7%. Material: PBMCs, obtained from a glioma patient whose treatment included an IDH1 peptide vaccine. This chain connects TRBV2 to TRBJ1-3; tentative D call: TRBD1 (5 bases). The sequence was collected from a woman aged 40 to 50 with glioma. CDR3 in DNA: TGTGCCAGCATAGATGTGGGGACTGCATACACTGGAAACACCATATATTTT. Its protein product is CASIDVGTAYTGNTIYF.